One and the same sample provided the 17 T cell receptor beta chains below, sequenced in a study of shared clonotypes between healthy human individuals. Method: immunoSEQ multiplex PCR; TCRdb's copy keeps in-frame clones and lacks some. Altogether about 1 million clones are present, 70% to 80% being singletons, with the ten largest covering approximately 0.56%. The specimen was memory CD4+ T cells from PBMCs. Subset in this sample: CD45RA-negative fraction. Receptor source: a man aged 18 to 29 in good health. Some clones in this sample may be carry-over from other donors' samples.

As for this clone: Other DNA sequences in this sample translate to the same CDR3. V is TRBV27 and J is TRBJ2-7, with 9 nucleotides matching TRBD1. Trimming removed 1 base from V and 0 bases from J; junction bases left unmatched: 1. The CDR3 is made up of 15 amino acids. CDR1 is MNHEY, CDR2 SMNVEV, per germline (reference sequence). The CDR3 is CASSLLGQGSYEQYF. The CDR3 bases are TGTGCCAGCAGTTTATTGGGACAGGGCTCCTACGAGCAGTACTTC.

CDR3 nucleotides: TGTGCCAGCAGTAGAACCGGGACAGGGGGGACTGAAGCTTTCTTT. It encodes CASSRTGTGGTEAFF. The V call is TRBV25-1, the J call TRBJ1-1, with 11 positions matching TRBD1. V shed 5 bases, J shed 5 bases, and the junction held 7 bases outside the gene matches. CDR1 is MGHDK, CDR2 SYGVNS, per germline. This CDR3 spans 15 amino acids.

The chain employs TRBV6-6 and TRBJ1-2; D ambiguous. This CDR3 is 13 amino acids long. The germline CDR1 and CDR2 sequences are MNHNY and SVGAGI (reference sequence). V was cut by 6 bases and J by 6 bases, with 14 bases left in between. The chain's CDR3 is CASRIRAGNGYTF. The CDR3 DNA reads TGTGCCAGCAGGATAAGGGCCGGGAATGGCTACACCTTC.

The gene calls are TRBV19 and TRBJ1-1; 9 positions agree with TRBD1. There are 13 residues in the CDR3. J gave up 8 bases and V 6 bases, and 7 bases lay outside the gene matches. Germline loops: CDR1 LNHDA, CDR2 SQIVND (reference sequence). Here the CDR3 DNA reads TGTGCCAGTAGGAAAACAGGGGGCAAGGAAGCTTTCTTT. Translated: CASRKTGGKEAFF.

The CDR3 loop is CASSSLSSSLNYGYTF. CDR3 sequence (DNA): TGTGCCAGCAGTTCTCTCTCTTCCAGCCTTAACTATGGCTACACCTTC. The V call is TRBV28, the J call TRBJ1-2; D not certain. V dropped 4 bases and J dropped 1 base, with 16 bases sitting between them. The germline CDR1 and CDR2 sequences are MDHEN and SYDVKM. This CDR3 has 16 residues.

The chain uses TRBV7-2 and TRBJ2-1; perhaps TRBD2 as D (5 bases). The germline CDR1 and CDR2 sequences are SGHTA and FQGNSA. The V and J ends lost 4 bases and 0 bases respectively, with 10 bases between them. The CDR3 consists of 15 residues. This chain's CDR3 is CASSSTRSSYNEQFF. In DNA form, the CDR3 reads TGTGCCAGCAGCTCTACTAGGAGCTCCTACAATGAGCAGTTCTTC.

Details on this clone: At the DNA level, this CDR3 is encoded by other sequences in the same sample as well. This chain links TRBV5-1 with TRBJ2-1, with 12 nucleotides matching TRBD2. The CDR3 is 14 residues long. In germline, CDR1 is SGHRS, CDR2 YFSETQ. V lost 0 bases, J lost 8 bases, and 0 bases stayed unmatched. Here the CDR3 DNA reads TGCGCCAGCAGCTTGGGACTAGCGGGAGATGAGCAGTTCTTC. Protein sequence: CASSLGLAGDEQFF.

The J gene is TRBJ2-2, the V gene TRBV13; no firm D call. Germline V gene lookup returns CDR1 PRHDT and CDR2 FYEKMQ (reference sequence). V was cut by 0 bases and J by 3 bases, with 17 bases left in between. The CDR3 loop spans 18 amino acids. CDR3 in DNA: TGTGCCAGCAGCTTAGGCGCGGCAGAATGGCCAGACACCGGGGAGCTGTTTTTT. Amino acid sequence: CASSLGAAEWPDTGELFF.

V and J are TRBV6-1 and TRBJ1-2; no clear D gene. This CDR3 region has 15 residues. The germline CDR1 and CDR2 sequences are MNHNS and SASEGT. The V gene lost 3 bases and the J gene lost 4 bases, with 15 bases spanning the gap. The CDR3 sequence: CASSDSPTVAYGYTF. For the CDR3, the DNA is TGTGCCAGCAGTGATTCCCCCACGGTAGCCTATGGCTACACCTTC.

This chain joins TRBV2 and TRBJ2-7; TRBD2 matches at 10 bases. The CDR3 is made up of 14 amino acids. Trimming cost V 7 bases and J 9 bases; bases outside gene matches: 12. CDR1 SNHLY and CDR2 FYNNEI come from the germline V gene. The CDR3 DNA reads TGTGCCAGCAATATTCTAGCGGGAGTTTGGTCGCAGTACTTC. Its protein product is CASNILAGVWSQYF. Filled out from reference TRBV2 and TRBJ2-7, the complete variable domain reads EPEVTQTPSHQVTQMGQEVILRCVPISNHLYFYWYRQILGQKVEFLVSFYNNEISEKSEIFDDQFSVERPDGSNFTLKIRSTKLEDSAMYFCASNILAGVWSQYFGPGTRLTVT.

This clone was counted between two and nine times. Here the CDR3 reads CASSLNSRQGTYEQYF. CDR3 DNA: TGTGCCAGCTCACTAAACAGCCGCCAGGGTACCTACGAGCAGTACTTC. This sequence joins TRBV18 and TRBJ2-7; tentative D call: TRBD1 (5 bases). CDR1 is KGHSH, CDR2 LQKENI, per germline. The CDR3 runs to 16 residues. Trimming left V 4 bases short and J 2 bases short, with 18 bases between.

V and J are TRBV10-3 and TRBJ1-1; the D gene is possibly TRBD1 (5 bases). The CDR3 runs 13 residues. Germline V gene sequence: CDR1 ENHRY, CDR2 SYGVKD. Trimming took off 4 bases at V and 1 base at J, with 7 bases between the two ends. CDR3 residues: CAISGTQNTEAFF. The CDR3 nucleotides read TGTGCCATCAGTGGGACACAGAACACTGAAGCTTTCTTT.

The rearrangement joins TRBV10-3 to TRBJ1-6; no definite D call. The CDR3 has 13 amino acids. In germline, CDR1 is ENHRY, CDR2 SYGVKD. Trimming took 3 bases from V and 9 from J, leaving 9 bases between them. This CDR3 is CAISDRQGSPLHF. In DNA form, the CDR3 reads TGTGCCATCAGTGACAGACAAGGTTCACCCCTCCACTTT.

The rearrangement uses TRBV4-3 and TRBJ2-7, with 10 positions matching TRBD2. The CDR3 totals 16 residues. In germline, CDR1 is LGHNA, CDR2 YSLEER. V lost 1 base to trimming and J lost 5 bases; unmatched junction nucleotides: 8. CDR3 in DNA: TGCGCCAGCAGCCAAGCTTGGACTAGCGGCACCAACGAGCAGTACTTC. Its protein is CASSQAWTSGTNEQYF.

In its sample, this clone was seen a few times. This chain connects TRBV7-2 to TRBJ1-1; no reliable D call. This CDR3 region has 13 residues. The V end was cut by 3 bases, the J end by 1 base, with 6 bases between. The germline gives CDR1 SGHTA, CDR2 FQGNSA. The CDR3 DNA reads as TGTGCCAGCAGCTTCTCTACGAACACTGAAGCTTTCTTT. It translates to CASSFSTNTEAFF.

The chain links TRBV5-6 to TRBJ2-5; 8 nucleotides line up with TRBD1. V dropped 3 bases and J dropped 4; count of bases not matched to a gene: 5. The CDR3 runs to 14 residues. Germline loops: CDR1 SGHDT, CDR2 YYEEEE. The CDR3 DNA reads TGTGCCAGCAGCTCAACCAGGGGGCTAGAGACCCAGTACTTC. Protein sequence: CASSSTRGLETQYF.

The chain recombines TRBV29-1 with TRBJ2-2; no clear D. CDR1 and CDR2 from the germline V gene are SQVTM and ANQGSEA. V was cut by 6 bases and J by 4 bases, with 6 bases left in between. CDR3 length: 11 residues. The CDR3 DNA reads TGCAGCGTAGGGCTCACCGGGGAGCTGTTTTTT. Encoded protein: CSVGLTGELFF.